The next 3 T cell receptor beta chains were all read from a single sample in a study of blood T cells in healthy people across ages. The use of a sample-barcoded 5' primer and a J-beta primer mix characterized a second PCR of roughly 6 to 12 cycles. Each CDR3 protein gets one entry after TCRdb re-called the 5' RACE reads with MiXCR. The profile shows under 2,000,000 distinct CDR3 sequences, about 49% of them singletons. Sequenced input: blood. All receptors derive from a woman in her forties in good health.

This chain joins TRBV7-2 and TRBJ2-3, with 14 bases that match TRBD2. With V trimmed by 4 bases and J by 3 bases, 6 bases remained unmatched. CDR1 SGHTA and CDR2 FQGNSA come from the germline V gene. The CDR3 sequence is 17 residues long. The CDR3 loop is CASSWGLAGVETDTQYF. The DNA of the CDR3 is TGTGCCAGCAGCTGGGGACTAGCGGGGGTAGAAACAGATACGCAGTATTTT.

DNA of the CDR3: TGTGCCAGCAGCTTGGGGTGGCTAGCTGAGCAGTTCTTC. Encoded protein: CASSLGWLAEQFF. The rearrangement uses TRBV7-9 and TRBJ2-1, with TRBD2 as a possible D gene (5 bases). Deletions cut 3 bases from V and 9 bases from J, with 12 bases between. This CDR3 has 13 residues. Germline V lookup: CDR1 SEHNR, CDR2 FQNEAQ (reference sequence).

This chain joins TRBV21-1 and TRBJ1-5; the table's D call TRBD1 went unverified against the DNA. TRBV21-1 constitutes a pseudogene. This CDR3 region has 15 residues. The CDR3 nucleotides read TGTGCCAGCAATCCGGACAGAGGCGGCAATCAGCCCCAGCATTTT. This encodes CASNPDRGGNQPQHF.